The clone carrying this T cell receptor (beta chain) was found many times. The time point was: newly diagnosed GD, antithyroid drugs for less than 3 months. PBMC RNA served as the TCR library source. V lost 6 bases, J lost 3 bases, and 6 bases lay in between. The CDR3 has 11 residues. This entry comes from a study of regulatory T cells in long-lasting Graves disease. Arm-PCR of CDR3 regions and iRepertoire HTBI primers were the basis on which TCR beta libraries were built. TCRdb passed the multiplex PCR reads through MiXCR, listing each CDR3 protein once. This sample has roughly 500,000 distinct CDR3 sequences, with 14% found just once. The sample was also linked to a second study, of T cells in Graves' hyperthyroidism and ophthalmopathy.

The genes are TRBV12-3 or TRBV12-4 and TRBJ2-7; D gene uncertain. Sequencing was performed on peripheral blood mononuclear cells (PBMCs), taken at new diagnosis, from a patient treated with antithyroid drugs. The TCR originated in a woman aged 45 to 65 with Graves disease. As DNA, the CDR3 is TGTGCCAGCAGCAAGGGCTACGAGCAGTACTTC. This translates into CASSKGYEQYF.